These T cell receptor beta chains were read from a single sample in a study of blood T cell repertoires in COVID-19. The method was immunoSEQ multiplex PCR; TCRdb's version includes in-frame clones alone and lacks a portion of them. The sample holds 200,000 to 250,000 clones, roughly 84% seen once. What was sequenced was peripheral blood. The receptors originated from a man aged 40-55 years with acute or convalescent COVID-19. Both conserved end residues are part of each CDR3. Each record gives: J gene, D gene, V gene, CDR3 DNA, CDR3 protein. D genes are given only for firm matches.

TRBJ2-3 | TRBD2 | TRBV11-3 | TGTGCCAGCAGCGGGGGGGCAGATACGCAGTATTTT | CASSGGADTQYF
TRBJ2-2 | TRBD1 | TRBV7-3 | TGTGCCAGCAGCCAGGGACAGGGCCGATACGGGGAGCTGTTTTTT | CASSQGQGRYGELFF
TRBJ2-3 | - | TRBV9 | TGTGCCAGCAGCGTGGGGGGGGCTAGCACAGATACGCAGTATTTT | CASSVGGASTDTQYF
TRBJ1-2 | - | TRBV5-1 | TGCGCCAGCAGCGGGCACAGGGAAGGCCAGTATGGCTACACCTTC | CASSGHREGQYGYTF
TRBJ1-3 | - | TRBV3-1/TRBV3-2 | TGTGCCAGCAGCCGAGGGGGGGTGAACTCTGGAAACACCATATATTTT | CASSRGGVNSGNTIYF
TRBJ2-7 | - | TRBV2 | TGTGCCAGCAGTGAGCGGGTGAGGGACTCCTACGAGCAGTACTTC | CASSERVRDSYEQYF
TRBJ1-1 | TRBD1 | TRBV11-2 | TGTGCCAGCAGCTTAGGAAAGCAGGGGGCATTAGCTTTCTTT | CASSLGKQGALAFF
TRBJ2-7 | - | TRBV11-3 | TGTGCCAGCAGCAAAGAACAGTCCTACGAGCAGTACTTC | CASSKEQSYEQYF
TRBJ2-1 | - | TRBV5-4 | TGTGCCAGCAGCTTGTCGGTTTCGAGGGATGAGCAGTTCTTC | CASSLSVSRDEQFF
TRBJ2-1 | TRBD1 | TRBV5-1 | TGCGCCAGCAGCGGACAGGGGCTCTACAATGAGCAGTTCTTC | CASSGQGLYNEQFF
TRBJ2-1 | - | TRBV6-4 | TGTGCCAGCAATAGCTCTTATCGGCTCTCCTACAATGAGCAGTTCTTC | CASNSSYRLSYNEQFF
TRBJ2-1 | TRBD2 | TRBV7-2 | TGTGCCAGCAGTTTCTCGACGAGCGGGGGATTGAATGAGCAGTTCTTC | CASSFSTSGGLNEQFF
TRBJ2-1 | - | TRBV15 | TGTGCCACCAGCAGGCCCGGGGACTTTTACAATGAGCAGTTCTTC | CATSRPGDFYNEQFF